This entry lists 11 T cell receptor beta chains sequenced from one sample in a study of blood T cell repertoires in COVID-19. Only in-frame clones appear in the TCRdb table, and some are missing; sequencing was by immunoSEQ multiplex PCR. This sample has around 100,000 clones, with around nine tenths found just once. Sequencing was carried out using peripheral blood. The receptors here all came from a human donor in a cohort sampled during active COVID-19.

This clone was counted only a few times. V is TRBV3-1 (or the pseudogene TRBV3-2) and J is TRBJ2-7; TRBD1 might be the D (6 bases). This CDR3 has 15 residues. From germline, CDR1 is LGHDT and CDR2 YNNKEL (reference sequence). V was trimmed by 4 bases and J by 12 bases, leaving 25 bases between them. The CDR3 here is CASSLKSTGTRRLYF. The CDR3 DNA reads as TGTGCCAGCAGCCTTAAAAGCACAGGGACCCGGCGGCTGTACTTC.

V is TRBV9 and J is TRBJ1-1; 10 nucleotides agree with TRBD1. Germline V gene sequence: CDR1 SGDLS, CDR2 YYNGEE. After removal of 0 bases from V and 3 bases from J, the junction contained 8 bases not matched to a gene. The CDR3 totals 17 residues. This CDR3 reads CASSVAGGTGVDTEAFF. CDR3 nucleotide sequence: TGTGCCAGCAGCGTAGCGGGGGGGACAGGGGTTGACACTGAAGCTTTCTTT.

The chain combines TRBV30 with TRBJ1-1; the match to TRBD1 covers 11 bases. CDR1 GTSNPN and CDR2 SVGIG come from the germline V gene (reference sequence). The V gene end was trimmed by 5 bases and the J gene end by 1 base; junction bases not matched to a gene: 9. CDR3 size: 16 residues. CDR3 bases: TGTGCCTGGTCTATTGGGACAGGGGGAACGAACACTGAAGCTTTCTTT. Amino acid sequence: CAWSIGTGGTNTEAFF.

This clone was counted once. The chain is built from TRBV27 and TRBJ1-3; 9 bases map to TRBD1. This CDR3 region has 13 residues. Germline CDR1 is MNHEY and CDR2 is SMNVEV (reference sequence). V was pared by 6 bases and J by 8 bases, with 5 bases of the junction left unmatched. CDR3 in amino acids: CASRDRGKHTIYF. Written as DNA, the CDR3 is TGTGCCAGCAGAGACAGGGGGAAGCACACCATATATTTT.

This chain uses TRBV28 with TRBJ2-4; tentative D call: TRBD2 (7 bases). CDR3 size: 17 residues. Germline CDR1 and CDR2: MDHEN and SYDVKM. V was shortened by 3 bases and J by 0 bases, with 15 bases between the two germline ends. CDR3 nucleotide sequence: TGTGCCAGCAGTTTGTTGAGGGGGGGTTTAGCCAAAAACATTCAGTACTTC. Protein: CASSLLRGGLAKNIQYF.

The chain employs TRBV6-5 and TRBJ1-2; a possible D gene is TRBD1 (6 bases). Germline V gene data show CDR1 as MNHEY and CDR2 as SVGAGI. The CDR3 covers 13 residues. V shed 6 bases and J shed 3 bases, with 11 bases lying between them. The chain's CDR3 is CASREGQHYGYTF. CDR3 in DNA: TGTGCCAGCAGAGAGGGACAACACTATGGCTACACCTTC.

This chain links TRBV11-3 with TRBJ1-3; the D gene is possibly TRBD1 (6 bases). This CDR3 has 14 amino acids. Trimming took 3 bases from V and 7 from J, leaving 13 bases between them. Per germline, CDR1 SGHNT and CDR2 YENEEA. CDR3 region: CASSLGHPGNTIYF. The CDR3 region has the DNA TGTGCCAGCAGCTTGGGACACCCCGGCAACACCATATATTTT.

V gene TRBV5-6 combines with J gene TRBJ1-5; possibly TRBD1 for D (6 bases). The CDR3 has 16 amino acids. Germline V lookup: CDR1 SGHDT, CDR2 YYEEEE. V lost 4 bases, J lost 2 bases, and 16 bases lay in between. The CDR3 spells CASSTPGEMGNQPQHF. In DNA, the CDR3 is TGTGCCAGCAGCACCCCAGGGGAGATGGGCAATCAGCCCCAGCATTTT.

About this clone itself: In the same sample, other DNA sequences code for this CDR3. This rearrangement joins TRBV7-9 to TRBJ2-1; 9 bases align to TRBD1. Trimming at V came to 1 base and at J to 2 bases, leaving 0 bases not matched to a gene. The CDR3 consists of 15 residues. Germline-derived CDR1 and CDR2 are SEHNR and FQNEAQ (reference sequence). The CDR3 sequence is CASSLGQGAYNEQFF. In DNA, the CDR3 is TGTGCCAGCAGCTTAGGACAGGGGGCCTACAATGAGCAGTTCTTC.

DNA for the CDR3: TGTGCCAGTAGTATTCAGGGGCCCCATGGCAATCAGCCCCAGCATTTT. Encoded protein: CASSIQGPHGNQPQHF. This chain uses TRBV19 with TRBJ1-5, with D maybe TRBD1 (6 bases). The germline CDR1 and CDR2 sequences are LNHDA and SQIVND (reference sequence). This CDR3 region has 16 residues. The germline V and J ends were trimmed by 3 bases and 2 bases, with 14 bases remaining between them.

The chain combines TRBV13 with TRBJ2-7; 10 nucleotides align to TRBD2. Germline V CDR1 and CDR2: PRHDT, FYEKMQ (reference sequence). CDR3 length: 16 residues. V shed 3 bases and J 3 bases; nucleotides not matched to a gene: 8. DNA of the CDR3: TGTGCCAGCAGCTTCTCTAGCGGGGGAGTAAGCTACGAGCAGTACTTC. Residues: CASSFSSGGVSYEQYF. The whole variable domain, filled in from reference TRBV13 and TRBJ2-7, reads AAGVIQSPRHLIKEKRETATLKCYPIPRHDTVYWYQQGPGQDPQFLISFYEKMQSDKGSIPDRFSAQQFSDYHSELNMSSLELGDSALYFCASSFSSGGVSYEQYFGPGTRLTVT.